One T cell receptor (beta chain) is described in this entry. These data are taken from a study of blood T cell repertoires in COVID-19. Libraries were prepared by immunoSEQ multiplex PCR; TCRdb keeps only in-frame clonotypes and omits some of them. The sample lists about 310,000 clones; around 89% were seen once. The length of the CDR3 is 13 residues. In germline, CDR1 is LNHDA, CDR2 SQIVND (reference sequence). With V trimmed by 9 bases and J by 3 bases, 5 bases remained unmatched. The sample consisted of PBMCs or T cells enriched from blood (not recorded which). The genes are TRBV19 and TRBJ1-5, with TRBD1 matching 7 bases. The TCR was taken from a woman aged 18-29 years with acute COVID-19. The CDR3 is CASWTGFNQPQHF. The CDR3 coding sequence is TGTGCCAGCTGGACAGGTTTCAATCAGCCCCAGCATTTT.